Below are 21 T cell receptor beta chains sequenced from a single sample in a study of CD4+ T cells in melanoma. This table comes from immunoSEQ multiplex PCR, and its TCRdb copy is limited to in-frame clones, with some not included. The data contain about 14,000 clones, approximately 63% of them singletons. The material sequenced was cells from a culture (not recorded whether cultured in vitro). The receptors stem from a human donor with melanoma.

The table lists this clone with a few counts. This CDR3 is CASSPQYGRETQYF. The CDR3 DNA reads TGTGCCAGCTCCCCCCAATACGGAAGAGAGACCCAGTACTTC. The chain carries TRBV18 and TRBJ2-5; D ambiguous. The V gene's germline CDR1 is KGHSH and CDR2 LQKENI. The CDR3 is made up of 14 amino acids. V lost 6 bases, J lost 4 bases, and 15 bases lay in between.

This chain joins TRBV19 and TRBJ1-5; unclear D gene. Between the trimmed V and J ends, which lost 8 bases and 3 bases, there was a span of 14 bases. Germline CDR1 and CDR2: LNHDA and SQIVND (reference sequence). The CDR3 spans 14 residues. CDR3: CASRLNENNQPQHF. The DNA of the CDR3 is TGTGCCAGTCGCCTCAATGAGAACAATCAGCCCCAGCATTTT.

The chain couples TRBV5-4 to TRBJ2-2; 8 nucleotides agree with TRBD1. V gave up 6 bases and J gave up 7 bases; unmatched junction bases: 11. Germline V CDR1 and CDR2: SGHNT, YYREEE (reference sequence). This CDR3 has 15 amino acids. CDR3 in amino acids: CASIRRQGAVGELFF. CDR3 sequence (DNA): TGTGCCAGCATACGACGGCAGGGGGCAGTCGGGGAGCTGTTTTTT.

In DNA, the CDR3 is TGTGCCAGCAGCTCCCACCTCTCGACAGGGTGGGCCTCTGGAAACACCATATATTTT. Translating it yields CASSSHLSTGWASGNTIYF. The chain employs TRBV7-7 and TRBJ1-3; TRBD1 matches at 7 bases. This CDR3 spans 19 amino acids. The germline gives CDR1 SSHAT, CDR2 FNYEAQ (reference sequence). Trimming took 4 bases from V and 0 from J; bases not matched to a gene: 15.

The chain joins TRBV5-4 to TRBJ1-3; D uncertain. V was clipped by 1 base and J by 3 bases, with 5 bases between them. Per germline, CDR1 SGHNT and CDR2 YYREEE (reference sequence). This CDR3 spans 13 amino acids. The CDR3 protein is CASSLYGGNTIYF. The CDR3 nucleotides are TGTGCCAGCAGCTTGTACGGTGGAAACACCATATATTTT. The full variable domain, rest sourced from reference TRBV5-4 and TRBJ1-3, is ETGVTQSPTHLIKTRGQQVTLRCSSQSGHNTVSWYQQALGQGPQFIFQYYREEENGRGNFPPRFSGLQFPNYSSELNVNALELDDSALYLCASSLYGGNTIYFGEGSWLTVV.

V is TRBV6-1 and J is TRBJ2-7; 10 bases are a match to TRBD1. Per the germline V gene, CDR1 is MNHNS and CDR2 is SASEGT. Germline trimming cut 5 bases from V and 8 bases from J; bases unmatched to any gene: 12. The CDR3 is 15 amino acids. The CDR3 region is CASSNPGQGLVKQYF. The CDR3 DNA is TGTGCCAGCAGTAATCCGGGACAGGGGCTTGTAAAGCAGTACTTC.

The chain carries TRBV5-4 and TRBJ2-5; D might be TRBD1 (6 bases). Between the trimmed V and J ends, which lost 0 bases and 4 bases, there was a span of 25 bases. The CDR3 sequence is 19 residues long. Germline V gene data show CDR1 as SGHNT and CDR2 as YYREEE (reference sequence). CDR3 sequence: CASSLDGGSVGFSLETQYF. The CDR3 DNA reads as TGTGCCAGCAGCTTGGATGGGGGCTCAGTGGGGTTTTCCCTAGAGACCCAGTACTTC.

The CDR3 sequence: CASSSQNTGELFF. In DNA, the CDR3 is TGTGCCAGCTCAAGCCAGAACACCGGGGAGCTGTTTTTT. V usage is TRBV18 and J usage is TRBJ2-2; D ambiguous. The V end lost 5 bases, the J end lost 1 base, and 5 bases lay between the germline ends. The CDR3 is 13 residues long. Germline assignment: CDR1 KGHSH and CDR2 LQKENI. The full variable domain, completed using reference TRBV18 and TRBJ2-2, is NAGVMQNPRHLVRRRGQEARLRCSPMKGHSHVYWYRQLPEEGLKFMVYLQKENIIDESGMPKERFSAEFPKEGPSILRIQQVVRGDSAAYFCASSSQNTGELFFGEGSRLTVL.

The table lists this clone with a few counts. The rearrangement links TRBV5-1 to TRBJ1-4; no reliable D call. The germline V gene encodes CDR1 SGHRS and CDR2 YFSETQ. Trimming removed 0 bases from V and 9 bases from J, with 12 bases in between. CDR3 length: 14 residues. Written as DNA, the CDR3 is TGCGCCAGCAGCTTGGAAGGCGACGGTCAAAAACTGTTTTTT. Translating it yields CASSLEGDGQKLFF.

The chain couples TRBV15 to TRBJ1-2, with 7 bases that match TRBD1. The trim removed 3 bases at V and 6 bases at J, leaving 10 bases unmatched. From germline, CDR1 is LNHNV and CDR2 YYDKDF (reference sequence). There are 15 residues in the CDR3. This chain's CDR3 is CATSSLDRVGNGYTF. The CDR3 DNA sequence: TGTGCCACCAGCAGCCTAGACAGGGTCGGAAATGGCTACACCTTC.

This clone was found a few times. The chain links TRBV15 to TRBJ2-1, with D hard to call. The CDR3 has 12 residues. Germline CDR1 reads LNHNV; CDR2 reads YYDKDF (reference sequence). Deletions cut 1 base from V and 7 bases from J, with 5 bases between. The chain's CDR3 is CATSRGSNEQFF. For the CDR3, the DNA is TGTGCCACCAGCAGAGGCAGTAATGAGCAGTTCTTC.

This clone was counted between two and nine times. The chain combines TRBV7-2 with TRBJ1-2; weak D call: TRBD1 (6 bases). Germline lookup yields CDR1 SGHTA and CDR2 FQGNSA. Trimming left V 1 base short and J 4 bases short, with 10 bases between. CDR3 length: 14 amino acids. The CDR3 is CASSLVRTAYGYTF. The CDR3 DNA is TGTGCCAGCAGCTTAGTAAGGACAGCCTATGGCTACACCTTC.

This clone was seen more than once but under ten times. The chain carries TRBV19 and TRBJ1-5; D gene uncertain. The CDR3 length is 13 residues. In germline, CDR1 is LNHDA, CDR2 SQIVND (reference sequence). Trimming cost V 8 bases and J 2 bases, with 10 bases left between them. The CDR3 bases are TGTGCCAGTGCCGACACGGGCAATCAGCCCCAGCATTTT. Its translation: CASADTGNQPQHF.

The chain has TRBV9 and TRBJ1-3; D possibly corresponds to TRBD1 (5 bases). The CDR3 length is 17 residues. Germline CDR1 SGDLS, CDR2 YYNGEE. Between the trimmed V and J ends, which lost 0 bases and 0 bases, there was a span of 13 bases. The CDR3 sequence: CASSVGGRTSSGNTIYF. The CDR3 DNA is TGTGCCAGCAGCGTAGGGGGCAGGACGAGCTCTGGAAACACCATATATTTT.

The J gene is TRBJ1-1, the V gene TRBV7-3; no firm D call. Germline CDR1 is SGHTA and CDR2 is FQGTGA. The V end lost 2 bases, the J end lost 0 bases, and 10 bases lay between the germline ends. The CDR3 has 15 residues. The CDR3 nucleotides are TGTGCCAGCAGCTTACACCGACTAATGAACACTGAAGCTTTCTTT. Translation gives CASSLHRLMNTEAFF.

The chain recombines TRBV18 with TRBJ1-3; TRBD1 might be the D (5 bases). Germline CDR1 is KGHSH and CDR2 is LQKENI. The CDR3 contains 17 residues. V was pared by 4 bases and J by 9 bases, with 25 bases between. CDR3 nucleotide sequence: TGTGCCAGCTCACGACTATGGGGACGGAGCGGTGGCGGCACCATATATTTT. Amino acids: CASSRLWGRSGGGTIYF.

The V gene is TRBV4-1, the J gene TRBJ2-1; TRBD1 agrees at 7 bases. From germline, CDR1 is MGHRA and CDR2 YSYEKL. Losses at the gene ends were 5 bases for V and 5 bases for J; bases not matched to a gene: 12. The length of the CDR3 is 16 residues. The CDR3 DNA reads as TGCGCCAGCAGCTCCCCCGGGACAGCTAAAAACAATGAGCAGTTCTTC. Amino acids: CASSSPGTAKNNEQFF.

V and J are TRBV7-8 and TRBJ2-7, with D perhaps TRBD2 (6 bases). Trimming took off 5 bases at V and 3 bases at J, with 14 bases between the two ends. Per the germline V gene, CDR1 is SGHVS and CDR2 is FQNEAQ. The length of the CDR3 is 14 residues. The CDR3 region is CASSAGPGYYEQYF. As DNA, the CDR3 is TGTGCCAGCAGCGCGGGACCAGGGTACTACGAGCAGTACTTC.

The J gene is TRBJ2-2, the V gene TRBV9, with TRBD2 as a possible D gene (6 bases). Trimming took off 3 bases at V and 3 bases at J, with 15 bases between the two ends. CDR3 size: 16 residues. From germline, CDR1 is SGDLS and CDR2 YYNGEE. The CDR3 bases are TGTGCCAGCAGCGCCCCTAGGAGGGGCCACACCGGGGAGCTGTTTTTT. Residues: CASSAPRRGHTGELFF.

This rearrangement joins TRBV6-5 to TRBJ2-1; D remains ambiguous. Germline CDR1 reads MNHEY; CDR2 reads SVGAGI. The CDR3 consists of 15 residues. Deletions cut 4 bases from V and 3 bases from J, with 13 bases between. CDR3: CASSSPTLIYNEQFF. The CDR3 bases are TGTGCCAGCAGTTCCCCTACCCTCATCTACAATGAGCAGTTCTTC.

The V call is TRBV9, the J call TRBJ1-2; no reliable D call. The CDR3 totals 12 residues. Germline CDR1 SGDLS, CDR2 YYNGEE. V was cut by 7 bases and J by 3 bases, with 10 bases left in between. The CDR3 DNA reads as TGTGCCAGCTCGAAAACCGACTATGGCTACACCTTC. Its translation: CASSKTDYGYTF. Complete variable domain (other parts from reference TRBV9 and TRBJ1-2): DSGVTQTPKHLITATGQRVTLRCSPRSGDLSVYWYQQSLDQGLQFLIQYYNGEERAKGNILERFSAQQFPDLHSELNLSSLELGDSALYFCASSKTDYGYTFGSGTRLTVV.